Given below is one T cell receptor (beta chain) in context. The data originate from a study of cytomegalovirus exposure and HLA in healthy donors. Study overall: Some 85 million unique TCRs, all from HLA-typed donors, were included in an early release of the data.

PCR was performed using 60 Vbeta and 13 Jbeta primers. The table came from immunoSEQ multiplex PCR; TCRdb's copy has only in-frame clones and leaves some out. The sample lists approximately 130,000 clones, over 60% occurring once. The V end was cut by 0 bases, the J end by 3 bases, with 9 bases between. The CDR3 is made up of 14 amino acids. Germline CDR1 is LNHNV and CDR2 is YYDKDF (reference sequence). The rearrangement joins TRBV15 to TRBJ2-7; D possibly corresponds to TRBD2 (6 bases). Sequences were obtained from PBMCs. The source is a woman aged 40 to 50 in good health and CMV-seronegative. The CDR3 bases are TGTGCCACCAGCAGAGAGCGGACTAACTACGAGCAGTACTTC. It specifies CATSRERTNYEQYF.